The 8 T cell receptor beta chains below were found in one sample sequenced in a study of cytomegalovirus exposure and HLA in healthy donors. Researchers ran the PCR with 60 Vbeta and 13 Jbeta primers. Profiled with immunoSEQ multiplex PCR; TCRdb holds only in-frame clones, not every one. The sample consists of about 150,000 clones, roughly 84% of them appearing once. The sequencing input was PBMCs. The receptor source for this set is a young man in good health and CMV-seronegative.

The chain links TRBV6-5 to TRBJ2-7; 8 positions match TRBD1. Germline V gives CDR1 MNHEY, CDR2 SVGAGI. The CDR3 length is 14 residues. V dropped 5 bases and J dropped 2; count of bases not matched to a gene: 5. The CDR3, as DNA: TGTGCCAGCAGTCGACAGGGGATGGCCTACGAGCAGTACTTC. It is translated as CASSRQGMAYEQYF.

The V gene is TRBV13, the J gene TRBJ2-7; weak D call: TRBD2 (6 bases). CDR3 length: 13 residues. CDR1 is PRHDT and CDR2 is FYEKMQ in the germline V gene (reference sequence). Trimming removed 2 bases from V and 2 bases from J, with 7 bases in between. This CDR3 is CASSLRGTYEQYF. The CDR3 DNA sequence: TGTGCCAGCAGCTTACGGGGGACCTACGAGCAGTACTTC.

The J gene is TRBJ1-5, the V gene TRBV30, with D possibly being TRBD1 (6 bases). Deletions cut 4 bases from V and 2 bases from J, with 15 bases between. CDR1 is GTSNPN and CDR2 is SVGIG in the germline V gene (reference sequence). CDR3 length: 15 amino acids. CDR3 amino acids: CAWNGLGGGNQPQHF. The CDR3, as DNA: TGTGCCTGGAACGGATTAGGGGGAGGCAATCAGCCCCAGCATTTT.

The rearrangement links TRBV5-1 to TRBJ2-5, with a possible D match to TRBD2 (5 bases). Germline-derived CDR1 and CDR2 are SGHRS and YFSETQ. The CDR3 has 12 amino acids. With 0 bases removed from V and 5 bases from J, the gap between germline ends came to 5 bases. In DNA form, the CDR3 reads TGCGCCAGCAGCTTGGGGGAGGAGACCCAGTACTTC. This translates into CASSLGEETQYF.

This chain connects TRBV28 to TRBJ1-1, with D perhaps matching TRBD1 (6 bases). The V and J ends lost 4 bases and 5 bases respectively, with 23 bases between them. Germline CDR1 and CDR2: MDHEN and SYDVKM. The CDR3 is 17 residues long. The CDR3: CASSWGFASGGWTEAFF. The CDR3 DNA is TGTGCCAGCAGTTGGGGGTTCGCCTCGGGGGGCTGGACTGAAGCTTTCTTT.

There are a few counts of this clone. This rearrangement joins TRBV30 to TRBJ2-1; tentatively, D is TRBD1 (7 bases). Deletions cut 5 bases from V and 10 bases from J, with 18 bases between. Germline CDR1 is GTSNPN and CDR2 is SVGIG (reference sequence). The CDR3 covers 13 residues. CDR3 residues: CAWARGAGKEQFF. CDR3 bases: TGTGCCTGGGCCAGGGGGGCCGGGAAAGAGCAGTTCTTC.

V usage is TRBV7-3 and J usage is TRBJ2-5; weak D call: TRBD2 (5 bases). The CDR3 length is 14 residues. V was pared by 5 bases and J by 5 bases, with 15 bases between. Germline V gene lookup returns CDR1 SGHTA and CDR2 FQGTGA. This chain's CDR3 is CASSPGLGGETQYF. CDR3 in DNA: TGTGCCAGCAGCCCCGGGCTGGGCGGGGAGACCCAGTACTTC.

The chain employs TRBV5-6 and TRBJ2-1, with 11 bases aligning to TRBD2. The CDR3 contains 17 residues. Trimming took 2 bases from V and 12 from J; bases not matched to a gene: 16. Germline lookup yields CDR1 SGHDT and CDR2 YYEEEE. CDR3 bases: TGTGCCAGCAGCTTCCAACCGGGGACTAGCGGCCTAAGGAGGCAGTTCTTC. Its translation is CASSFQPGTSGLRRQFF.